Included here is one T cell receptor beta chain sequence, with context. As yet, its antigen is unknown. The sample is drawn from a study of tumor-infiltrating lymphocytes in localized non-small cell lung cancer. Study-level results: Compared with uninvolved lung, tumors showed higher T cell infiltration by TCRbeta sequencing. Tumor T-cell fraction from TCR sequencing was not associated with recurrence-free survival (p = 0.61). T-cell fraction did not differ between immunotypes IM1 and IM2.

Deletions cut 2 bases from V and 0 bases from J, with 10 bases between. The CDR3 sequence is 15 residues long. Germline V gene sequence: CDR1 SGDLS, CDR2 YYNGEE. Sequencing was performed with immunoSEQ multiplex PCR; in TCRdb, only in-frame clones are kept and a portion is missing. The sample records approximately 17,000 clones, over 65% being singletons. This clonotype was obtained from a human donor with non-small cell lung cancer. V gene TRBV9 combines with J gene TRBJ2-3, with D possibly being TRBD2 (6 bases). Sequenced input: lung tumor tissue. This CDR3 is CASSVGLTSTDTQYF. The CDR3 DNA follows: TGTGCCAGCAGCGTGGGACTCACTAGCACAGATACGCAGTATTTT.